One sample yielded the 28 T cell receptor beta chains listed below, sequenced in a study of T cell repertoires in cytomegalovirus infection. TCRdb re-derived calls from the reads in MiXCR, one entry per CDR3 protein. The sample holds approximately 500,000 distinct CDR3 sequences; around 10% are singletons and the top ten take roughly 10%. Input material: PBMCs. These receptors were taken from a human donor in good health (CMV status not recorded). Some clones in this sample may be carry-over from other donors' samples.

This clonotype was counted many times. This sequence joins TRBV10-3 and TRBJ2-3, with D perhaps matching TRBD1 or TRBD2 (6 bases each). Germline assignment: CDR1 ENHRY and CDR2 SYGVKD. Deletions cut 8 bases from V and 4 bases from J, with 13 bases between. This CDR3 spans 13 amino acids. CDR3 protein: CAIQGGFPDTQYF. CDR3 DNA: TGTGCCATCCAAGGGGGGTTCCCAGATACGCAGTATTTT.

This clonotype was recorded at least ten times. The gene calls are TRBV6-1 and TRBJ2-1, with a possible D match to TRBD1 (6 bases). This CDR3 spans 16 amino acids. CDR1 and CDR2 from the germline V gene are MNHNS and SASEGT. Trimming removed 5 bases at V and 0 bases at J, with 14 bases between. CDR3 in DNA: TGTGCCAGCAGTCTGGGGTTAGGGGGCTCCTACAATGAGCAGTTCTTC. Translating it yields CASSLGLGGSYNEQFF.

V gene TRBV7-3 combines with J gene TRBJ2-1, with a possible D match to TRBD1 (7 bases). Trimming shortened V by 4 bases and J by 5 bases, and 15 bases separated the two germline ends. The length of the CDR3 is 15 residues. The germline V gene has CDR1 SGHTA and CDR2 FQGTGA. The CDR3 nucleotides read TGTGCCAGCAGCTGGAGGAGGGGGCAAAACAATGAGCAGTTCTTC. Protein sequence: CASSWRRGQNNEQFF.

The chain recombines TRBV2 with TRBJ1-2; no reliable D call. This CDR3 has 10 residues. V was clipped by 4 bases and J by 9 bases, with 6 bases between them. Germline values: CDR1 SNHLY, CDR2 FYNNEI. The CDR3 reads CASSVSSYTF. The CDR3, as DNA: TGTGCCAGCAGTGTTTCCAGCTACACCTTC.

This clonotype showed up many times. This sequence joins TRBV7-6 and TRBJ1-5; unclear D gene. CDR1 and CDR2 (germline): SGHVS, FNYEAQ. V was pared by 5 bases and J by 1 base, with 12 bases between. The CDR3 totals 15 residues. DNA of the CDR3: TGTGCCAGCAGCCCCGAAACATACAGCAATCAGCCCCAGCATTTT. Translated: CASSPETYSNQPQHF.

This clonotype was seen a handful of times. The J gene is TRBJ1-1, the V gene TRBV10-2; maybe TRBD1 (5 bases). The germline CDR1 and CDR2 sequences are WSHSY and SAAADI. This CDR3 has 13 amino acids. V lost 2 bases, J lost 6 bases, and 10 bases lay in between. The DNA for the CDR3 is TGCGCCAGCAGTGAGACAGGCAAAGCTGAAGCTTTCTTT. Its protein is CASSETGKAEAFF.

This clonotype was observed at least ten times. V gene TRBV7-2 combines with J gene TRBJ2-2; unclear D gene. V was trimmed by 3 bases and J by 1 base, leaving 9 bases between them. This CDR3 is 15 amino acids long. CDR1 and CDR2 from the germline V gene are SGHTA and FQGNSA. The CDR3 protein is CASSLGLRNTGELFF. In nucleotides, the CDR3 is TGTGCCAGCAGCTTGGGCCTTCGGAACACCGGGGAGCTGTTTTTT. The full variable domain, with the rest looked up from reference TRBV7-2 and TRBJ2-2, is GAGVSQSPSNKVTEKGKDVELRCDPISGHTALYWYRQSLGQGLEFLIYFQGNSAPDKSGLPSDRFSAERTGGSVSTLTIQRTQQEDSAVYLCASSLGLRNTGELFFGEGSRLTVL.

CDR3: CASSSGTGKYYGYTF. As DNA, the CDR3 is TGCGCCAGCAGCTCCGGGACAGGGAAGTACTATGGCTACACCTTC. The chain uses TRBV5-1 and TRBJ1-2; 9 bases are a match to TRBD1. With V trimmed by 3 bases and J by 3 bases, 6 bases remained unmatched. This CDR3 spans 15 amino acids. Looked up from germline, CDR1 is SGHRS and CDR2 is YFSETQ.

This clonotype was seen at least ten times. CDR3 region: CASSTVGGHEKLFF. The CDR3 region has the DNA TGTGCCAGCAGCACGGTGGGGGGCCATGAAAAACTGTTTTTT. The chain couples TRBV28 to TRBJ1-4; possible D gene TRBD1, 6 bases. The CDR3 sequence is 14 residues long. Germline V gives CDR1 MDHEN, CDR2 SYDVKM. Trimming pared 6 bases from V and 6 bases from J, leaving 14 bases between.

In this sample, this clonotype turned up many times. The rearrangement joins TRBV2 to TRBJ2-1, with D hard to call. The length of the CDR3 is 15 residues. The V gene's germline CDR1 is SNHLY and CDR2 FYNNEI. V was trimmed by 0 bases and J by 7 bases, leaving 13 bases between them. This CDR3 reads CASSEARLGMNEQFF. CDR3 sequence (DNA): TGTGCCAGCAGTGAAGCGCGGCTGGGGATGAATGAGCAGTTCTTC.

This clonotype showed up many times. The V gene is TRBV7-8, the J gene TRBJ2-1; tentative D call: TRBD2 (5 bases). Trimming cost V 6 bases and J 5 bases, with 11 bases left between them. Germline lookup yields CDR1 SGHVS and CDR2 FQNEAQ. The CDR3 length is 13 residues. In DNA form, the CDR3 reads TGTGCCAGCAGTTCAGACGGGGACAATGAGCAGTTCTTC. As protein: CASSSDGDNEQFF.

On this clonotype itself: A much more abundant neighbour one base away suggests this may be a read error. The chain recombines TRBV24-1 with TRBJ2-2; TRBD2 might be the D (5 bases). Germline V CDR1 and CDR2: KGHDR, SFDVKD. The CDR3 totals 16 residues. The DNA of the CDR3 is TGTGCCACCAGAGATTGGAGGAGGCGGAACACCGGGGAGCTGTTTTTT. It yields the protein CATRDWRRRNTGELFF.

This clonotype was recorded a few times. The chain joins TRBV2 to TRBJ1-2; D is possibly TRBD1 (6 bases). The V gene lost 5 bases and the J gene lost 2 bases, with 12 bases spanning the gap. This CDR3 has 14 amino acids. Germline V gene data show CDR1 as SNHLY and CDR2 as FYNNEI. This CDR3 is CASSLQGPNYGYTF. CDR3 nucleotide sequence: TGTGCCAGCAGTCTACAGGGACCCAACTATGGCTACACCTTC.

This clonotype was picked up many times. The chain joins TRBV5-6 to TRBJ2-7, with TRBD1 matching over 7 bases. This CDR3 has 15 amino acids. The V gene end was trimmed by 2 bases and the J gene end by 0 bases; junction bases not matched to a gene: 5. Per the germline V gene, CDR1 is SGHDT and CDR2 is YYEEEE. CDR3 bases: TGTGCCAGCAGCTTTGGGACAGCGAACTCCTACGAGCAGTACTTC. As protein: CASSFGTANSYEQYF.

The rearrangement joins TRBV5-1 to TRBJ1-1; 7 bases align to TRBD1. Trimming removed 1 base from V and 4 bases from J; junction bases left unmatched: 4. Germline V gives CDR1 SGHRS, CDR2 YFSETQ. The CDR3 loop spans 14 amino acids. CDR3 sequence reads: CASSLSNRGTEAFF. The CDR3 DNA sequence: TGCGCCAGCAGCTTGTCAAACAGGGGCACTGAAGCTTTCTTT.

This clonotype was seen ten or more times. Here the CDR3 DNA reads TGCAGCGCTTGGACAGGAATGAACACTGAAGCTTTCTTT. Its protein is CSAWTGMNTEAFF. The chain joins TRBV29-1 to TRBJ1-1; 7 nucleotides match TRBD1. V dropped 7 bases and J dropped 0; count of bases not matched to a gene: 5. Looked up from germline, CDR1 is SQVTM and CDR2 is ANQGSEA. This CDR3 comprises 13 residues.

This clonotype was detected ten times or more. CDR3 amino acids: CASSLEGGPSSYNSPLHF. As DNA, the CDR3 is TGTGCCAGCAGCTTAGAAGGGGGACCGAGCTCCTATAATTCACCCCTCCACTTT. J is TRBJ1-6 and V is TRBV7-6; D might be TRBD1 (6 bases). This CDR3 region has 18 residues. Between the trimmed V and J ends, which lost 1 base and 0 bases, there was a span of 13 bases. Germline V gene lookup returns CDR1 SGHVS and CDR2 FNYEAQ.

The CDR3 region is CAISQAGGPYEQYF. CDR3 bases: TGTGCCATCAGTCAAGCGGGAGGGCCTTACGAGCAGTACTTC. This sequence joins TRBV10-3 and TRBJ2-7; 10 bases agree with TRBD2. V shed 5 bases and J 4 bases; nucleotides not matched to a gene: 5. The CDR3 totals 14 residues. In germline, CDR1 is ENHRY, CDR2 SYGVKD.

The genes are TRBV4-1 and TRBJ2-7; no clear D. Germline values: CDR1 MGHRA, CDR2 YSYEKL. Trimming took off 0 bases at V and 2 bases at J, with 8 bases between the two ends. The CDR3 is 14 residues long. The CDR3: CASSQDGGTYEQYF. Written as DNA, the CDR3 is TGCGCCAGCAGCCAAGATGGCGGAACCTACGAGCAGTACTTC.

At least ten counts were recorded for this clonotype. V is TRBV5-6 and J is TRBJ2-7; TRBD2 is a possible D gene (6 bases). Germline CDR1 and CDR2: SGHDT and YYEEEE. CDR3 length: 15 amino acids. V gave up 4 bases and J gave up 2 bases, with 16 bases separating them. The CDR3 protein is CASSQVAELTYEQYF. The CDR3, as DNA: TGTGCCAGCAGCCAAGTAGCGGAGCTCACCTACGAGCAGTACTTC.

This chain uses TRBV11-1 with TRBJ2-2; D unresolved. V was trimmed by 1 base and J by 7 bases, leaving 4 bases between them. Germline V lookup: CDR1 SGHAT, CDR2 FQDESV (reference sequence). This CDR3 is built from 12 residues. The CDR3 DNA sequence: TGTGCCAGCAGCTTAGTGTTCGGGGAGCTGTTTTTT. It encodes CASSLVFGELFF.

The V gene is TRBV7-9, the J gene TRBJ1-1; D might be TRBD1 (6 bases). This CDR3 has 18 residues. Trimming shortened V by 5 bases and J by 0 bases, and 22 bases separated the two germline ends. Germline-derived CDR1 and CDR2 are SEHNR and FQNEAQ (reference sequence). The CDR3 is CASSPPQGTVRMNTEAFF. CDR3 in DNA: TGTGCCAGCAGCCCCCCACAGGGAACGGTCCGAATGAACACTGAAGCTTTCTTT.

The table lists this clonotype with many counts. The chain carries TRBV25-1 and TRBJ1-5; 9 bases are a match to TRBD1. Trimming removed 6 bases from V and 5 bases from J; junction bases left unmatched: 8. CDR1 MGHDK and CDR2 SYGVNS come from the germline V gene. The CDR3 spans 15 residues. The CDR3 protein is CASSPGQGFYQPQHF. Written as DNA, the CDR3 is TGTGCCAGCAGCCCGGGACAGGGATTTTATCAGCCCCAGCATTTT.

This chain connects TRBV12-5 to TRBJ1-1; D unclear. Germline CDR1 is LGHNT and CDR2 is FRNRAP. The CDR3 length is 14 residues. V was shortened by 1 base and J by 4 bases, with 10 bases between the two germline ends. The chain's CDR3 is CASGLEQVITEAFF. CDR3 DNA sequence: TGTGCTAGTGGTTTGGAGCAGGTCATCACTGAAGCTTTCTTT.

The chain links TRBV9 to TRBJ1-6; no reliable D call. Germline CDR1 is SGDLS and CDR2 is YYNGEE. V was cut by 0 bases and J by 13 bases, with 14 bases left in between. The length of the CDR3 is 14 residues. The CDR3 nucleotides are TGTGCCAGCAGCGTAGCTTTTGGGAATTGGCCCCTCCACTTT. Encoded protein: CASSVAFGNWPLHF.

V and J are TRBV12-3 or TRBV12-4 and TRBJ2-1; no firm D call. The length of the CDR3 is 14 residues. The germline V and J ends were trimmed by 1 base and 5 bases, with 9 bases remaining between them. CDR3 sequence (DNA): TGTGCCAGCAGTTTAGGGCAGATCGACAATGAGCAGTTCTTC. Translating it yields CASSLGQIDNEQFF.

This clonotype was seen at least ten times. The CDR3 nucleotides are TGTGCCATCAGTGAGTCTCAGGGGAATGAGCAGTTCTTC. Protein: CAISESQGNEQFF. The V gene is TRBV10-3, the J gene TRBJ2-1; TRBD1 might be the D (6 bases). Germline V gene sequence: CDR1 ENHRY, CDR2 SYGVKD. The CDR3 spans 13 residues. Trimming took off 0 bases at V and 7 bases at J, with 7 bases between the two ends.

This clonotype appeared many times. V and J are TRBV7-8 and TRBJ2-1; 11 bases are a match to TRBD2. With V trimmed by 1 base and J by 3 bases, 8 bases remained unmatched. Germline CDR1 SGHVS, CDR2 FQNEAQ. This CDR3 is built from 18 residues. The CDR3 loop reads CASSLEDLAGGSYNEQFF. Here the CDR3 DNA reads TGTGCCAGCAGCTTAGAGGATCTAGCGGGGGGCAGCTACAATGAGCAGTTCTTC.